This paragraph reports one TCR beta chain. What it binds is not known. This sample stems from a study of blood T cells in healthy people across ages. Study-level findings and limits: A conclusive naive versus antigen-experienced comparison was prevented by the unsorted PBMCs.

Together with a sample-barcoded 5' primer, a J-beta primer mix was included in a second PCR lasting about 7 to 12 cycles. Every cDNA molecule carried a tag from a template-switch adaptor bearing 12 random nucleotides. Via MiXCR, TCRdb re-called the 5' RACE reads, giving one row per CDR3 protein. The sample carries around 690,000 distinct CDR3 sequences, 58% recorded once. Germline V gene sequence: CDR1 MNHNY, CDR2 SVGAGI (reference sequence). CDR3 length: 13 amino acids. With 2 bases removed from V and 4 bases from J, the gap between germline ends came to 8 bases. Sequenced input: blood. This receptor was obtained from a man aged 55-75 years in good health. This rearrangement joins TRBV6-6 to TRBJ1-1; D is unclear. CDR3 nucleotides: TGTGCCAGCAGTTACGAGGGTGGCACTGAAGCTTTCTTT. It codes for CASSYEGGTEAFF.